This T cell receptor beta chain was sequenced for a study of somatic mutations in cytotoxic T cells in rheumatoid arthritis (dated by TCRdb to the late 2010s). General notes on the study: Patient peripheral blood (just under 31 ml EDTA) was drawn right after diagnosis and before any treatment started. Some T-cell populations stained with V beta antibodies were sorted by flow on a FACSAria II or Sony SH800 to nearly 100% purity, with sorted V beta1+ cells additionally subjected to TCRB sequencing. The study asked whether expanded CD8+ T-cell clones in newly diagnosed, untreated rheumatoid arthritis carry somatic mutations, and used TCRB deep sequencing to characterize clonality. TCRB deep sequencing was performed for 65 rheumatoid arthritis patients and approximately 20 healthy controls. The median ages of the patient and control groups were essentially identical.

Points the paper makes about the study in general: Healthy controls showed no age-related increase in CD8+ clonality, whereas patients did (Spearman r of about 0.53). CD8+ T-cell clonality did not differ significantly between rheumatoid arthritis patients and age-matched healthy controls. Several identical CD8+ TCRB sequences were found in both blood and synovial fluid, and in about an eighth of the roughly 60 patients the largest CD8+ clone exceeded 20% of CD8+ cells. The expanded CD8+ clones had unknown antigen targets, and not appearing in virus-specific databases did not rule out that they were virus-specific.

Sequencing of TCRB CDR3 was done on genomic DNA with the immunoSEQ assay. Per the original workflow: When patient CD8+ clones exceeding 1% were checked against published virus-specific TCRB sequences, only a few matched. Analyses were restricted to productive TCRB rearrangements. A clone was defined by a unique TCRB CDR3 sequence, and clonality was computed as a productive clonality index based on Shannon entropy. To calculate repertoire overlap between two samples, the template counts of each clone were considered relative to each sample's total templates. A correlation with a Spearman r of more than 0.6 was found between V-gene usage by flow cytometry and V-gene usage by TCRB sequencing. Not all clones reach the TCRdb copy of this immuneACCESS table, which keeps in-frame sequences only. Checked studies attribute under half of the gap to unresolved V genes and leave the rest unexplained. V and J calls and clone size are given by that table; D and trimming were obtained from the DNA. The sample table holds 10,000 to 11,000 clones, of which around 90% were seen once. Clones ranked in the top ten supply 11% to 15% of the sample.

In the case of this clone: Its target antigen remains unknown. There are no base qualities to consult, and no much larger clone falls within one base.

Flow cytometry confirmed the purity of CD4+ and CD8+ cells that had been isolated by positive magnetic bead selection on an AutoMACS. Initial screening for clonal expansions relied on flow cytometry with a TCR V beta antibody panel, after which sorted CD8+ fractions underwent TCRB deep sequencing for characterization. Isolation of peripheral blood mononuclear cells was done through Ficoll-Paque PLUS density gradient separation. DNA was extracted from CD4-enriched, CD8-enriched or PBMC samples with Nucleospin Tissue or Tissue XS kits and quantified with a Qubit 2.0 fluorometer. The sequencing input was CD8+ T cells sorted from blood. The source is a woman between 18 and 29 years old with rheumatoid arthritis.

The nucleotide sequence reads as follows: TGTGCCAGCAGCTTAGGTGGCGGAAGGCACGGGGAGCTGTTTTTT. This is translated as CASSLGGGRHGELFF. Here the chain combines TRBV11-3 and TRBJ2-2; no confident D gene assignment can be made. The CDR3 holds 15 amino acids from the cysteine to the phenylalanine. The retained sequence is limited to the CDR3, 45 bases, with the frame set at the first base. As encoded in the germline V gene, CDR1 is SGHNT while CDR2 is YENEEA. V is shortened by 1 base, J by 7 bases, and the region joining them spans 13 bases.